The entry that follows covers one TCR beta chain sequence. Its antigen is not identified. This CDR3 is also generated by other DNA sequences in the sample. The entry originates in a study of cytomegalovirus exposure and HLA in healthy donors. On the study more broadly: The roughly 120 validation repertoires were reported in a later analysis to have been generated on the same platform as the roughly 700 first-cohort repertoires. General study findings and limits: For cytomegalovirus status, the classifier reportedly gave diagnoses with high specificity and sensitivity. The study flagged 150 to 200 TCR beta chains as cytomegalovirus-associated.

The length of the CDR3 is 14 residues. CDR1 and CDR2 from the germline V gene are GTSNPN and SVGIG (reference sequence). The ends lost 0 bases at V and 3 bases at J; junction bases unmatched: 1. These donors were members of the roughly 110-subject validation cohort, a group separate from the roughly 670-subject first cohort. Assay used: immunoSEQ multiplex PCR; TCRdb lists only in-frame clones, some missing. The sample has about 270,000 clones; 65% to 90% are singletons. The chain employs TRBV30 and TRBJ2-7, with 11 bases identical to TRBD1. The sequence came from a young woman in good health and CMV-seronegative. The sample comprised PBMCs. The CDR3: CAWSVGTGGYEQYF. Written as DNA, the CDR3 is TGTGCCTGGAGTGTAGGGACAGGGGGCTACGAGCAGTACTTC. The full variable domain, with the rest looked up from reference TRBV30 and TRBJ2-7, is SQTIHQWPATLVQPVGSPLSLECTVEGTSNPNLYWYRQAAGRGLQLLFYSVGIGQISSEVPQNLSASRPQDRQFILSSKKLLLSDSGFYLCAWSVGTGGYEQYFGPGTRLTVT.